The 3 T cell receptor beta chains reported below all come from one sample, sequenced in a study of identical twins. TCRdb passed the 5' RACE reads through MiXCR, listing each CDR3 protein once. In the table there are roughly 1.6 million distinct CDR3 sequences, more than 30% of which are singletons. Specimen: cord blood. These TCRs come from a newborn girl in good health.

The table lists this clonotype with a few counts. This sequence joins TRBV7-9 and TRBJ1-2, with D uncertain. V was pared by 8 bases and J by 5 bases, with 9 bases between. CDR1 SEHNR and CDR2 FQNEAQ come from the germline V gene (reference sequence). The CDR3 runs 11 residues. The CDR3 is CASGPHYGYTF. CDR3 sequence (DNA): TGTGCCAGCGGACCCCATTATGGCTACACCTTC.

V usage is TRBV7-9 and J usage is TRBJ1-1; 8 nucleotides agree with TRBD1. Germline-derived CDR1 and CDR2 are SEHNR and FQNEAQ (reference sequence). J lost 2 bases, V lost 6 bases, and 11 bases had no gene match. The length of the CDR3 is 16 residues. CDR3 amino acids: CASRPTGGGKNTEAFF. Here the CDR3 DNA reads TGTGCCAGCAGACCCACAGGGGGAGGGAAAAACACTGAAGCTTTCTTT.

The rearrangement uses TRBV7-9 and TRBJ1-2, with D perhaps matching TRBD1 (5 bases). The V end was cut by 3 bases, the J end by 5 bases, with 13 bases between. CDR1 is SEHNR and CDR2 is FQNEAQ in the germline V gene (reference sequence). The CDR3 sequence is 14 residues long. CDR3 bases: TGTGCCAGCAGCTTCATGAGGGGCGGATATGGCTACACCTTC. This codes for CASSFMRGGYGYTF.